This is a list of T cell receptor beta chains from one sample in a study of blood T cell repertoires in COVID-19. TCRdb's copy holds only in-frame clones and misses some; the assay was immunoSEQ multiplex PCR. The sample includes 300,000 to 450,000 clones, 70% to 90% of them seen just once. Material: peripheral blood. The source of these receptors is a woman aged 30 to 39 with COVID-19, enrolled during active disease. CDR3s include the opening cysteine and the closing phenylalanine or tryptophan. The order of the fields is D gene, clone size, V gene, J gene, CDR3 length, CDR3 DNA, CDR3 protein. D genes are given only for firm matches. The size entry is marked missing in some rows and otherwise reads once, few, many or a size class.

>-|-|TRBV5-1|TRBJ2-7|15
TGCGCCAGCAGCTTGGCAGGGGCTAGGGCCTACGAGCAGTACTTC
CASSLAGARAYEQYF
>-|-|TRBV6-5|TRBJ1-2|15
TGTGCCAGCAGTTACGGCGGTGTGCGTGCCTATGGCTACACCTTC
CASSYGGVRAYGYTF
>-|once|TRBV28|TRBJ2-2|14
TGTGCCAGCAGACCCTTTCAGGAGGGCGGGGAGCTGTTTTTT
CASRPFQEGGELFF
>TRBD2|-|TRBV5-4|TRBJ2-5|12
TGTGCCAGCAGCCCGGGGGGGGAGACCCAGTACTTC
CASSPGGETQYF
>TRBD1|-|TRBV7-3|TRBJ1-2|15
TGTGCCAGCAGCTTAGCCCCGGGACAGCAATATGGCTACACCTTC
CASSLAPGQQYGYTF
>TRBD1|-|TRBV5-8|TRBJ2-1|15
TGTGCCAGCACCTATAGGGGACAGGGCTTTGATGAGCAGTTCTTC
CASTYRGQGFDEQFF
>TRBD2|-|TRBV3-1/TRBV3-2|TRBJ2-7|15
TGTGCCAGCAGCCAAGGGGAGCGGGAGACCTACGAGCAGTACTTC
CASSQGERETYEQYF
>TRBD2|-|TRBV5-4|TRBJ2-3|14
TGTGCCAGCAGCATCAAGCGGGATAGAGATACGCAGTATTTT
CASSIKRDRDTQYF
>-|once|TRBV7-2|TRBJ1-1|14
TGTGCCAGCAGCTTAGCCAGAATGAACACTGAAGCTTTCTTT
CASSLARMNTEAFF
>-|-|TRBV27|TRBJ1-4|16
TGTGCCAGCAGTTCAACAGGGAGAGAGGCTGTCAGATGGCTGTTTTTT
CASSSTGREAVRWLFF
>-|-|TRBV7-8|TRBJ2-7|12
TGTGCCAGCAGCTGGAGCTCCTACGAGCAGTACTTC
CASSWSSYEQYF
>-|-|TRBV28|TRBJ1-2|11
TGTGCCAGCAGCCCATCCTATGGCTACACCTTC
CASSPSYGYTF
>TRBD2|-|TRBV5-1|TRBJ2-5|16
TGCGCCAGCAGCAAAACCGGGACTAGCGGGAAAGAGACCCAGTACTTC
CASSKTGTSGKETQYF
>-|-|TRBV13|TRBJ2-7|12
TGTGCCAGCAGTCGATACAGGGACGAGCAGTACTTC
CASSRYRDEQYF
>TRBD2|-|TRBV15|TRBJ2-3|16
TGTGCCACCAGCAGAAACCACGCGGGGGGCGGGGATACGCAGTATTTT
CATSRNHAGGGDTQYF
>-|-|TRBV11-2|TRBJ2-1|13
TGTGCCAGCAGCGGCACGGGAGTTATTGAGCAGTTCTTC
CASSGTGVIEQFF
>TRBD1|-|TRBV18|TRBJ2-5|15
TGTGCCAGCTCGTTGGGACAGGGGGCTTCAGAGACCCAGTACTTC
CASSLGQGASETQYF
>-|-|TRBV30|TRBJ2-7|15
TGTGCCTGGAGTGTAGTCCCCTGGAGCTCCTACGAGCAGTACTTC
CAWSVVPWSSYEQYF
>TRBD1|-|TRBV12-3/TRBV12-4|TRBJ1-1|11
TGTGCCAGCAGTACAGGGGCCGAAGCTTTCTTT
CASSTGAEAFF
>-|-|TRBV5-1|TRBJ2-1|14
TGCGCCAGCAGCTTAAGGCAGGGACACGGTGAGCAGTTCTTC
CASSLRQGHGEQFF
>-|-|TRBV6-1|TRBJ1-4|15
TGTGCCAGCAGTGAAGCCCTCGGCAGGCATGAAAAACTGTTTTTT
CASSEALGRHEKLFF
>TRBD2|-|TRBV19|TRBJ2-5|13
TGTGCCAGTAGTACGGGACTACTAGAGACCCAGTACTTC
CASSTGLLETQYF
>-|-|TRBV6-1|TRBJ2-7|17
TGTGCCAGCAGTGCAACCCCCACTAGCTGGGTGTCCTACGAGCAGTACTTC
CASSATPTSWVSYEQYF
>-|-|TRBV20-1|TRBJ2-5|11
TGCAGTGCTGCAGGGGAAGAGACCCAGTACTTC
CSAAGEETQYF
>-|-|TRBV6-4|TRBJ2-1|16
TGTGCCAGCAGTGACTCGAGCAGCGGCTCCTACAATGAGCAGTTCTTC
CASSDSSSGSYNEQFF
>TRBD1|-|TRBV7-8|TRBJ2-7|14
TGTGCCAGCAGCCGGGTGGGGACAGGGACCGAGCAGTACTTC
CASSRVGTGTEQYF
>-|-|TRBV3-1/TRBV3-2|TRBJ2-7|17
TGTGCCAGCAGCCAAGATCCGTCGGGAATACCACCCTACGAGCAGTACTTC
CASSQDPSGIPPYEQYF
>TRBD2|-|TRBV9|TRBJ2-3|15
TGTGCCAGCAGCCCGGGAGGCCCTCCCACAGATACGCAGTATTTT
CASSPGGPPTDTQYF
>-|-|TRBV7-9|TRBJ1-6|14
TGTGCCAGCAGTTCCACAGGGAGAGACTCACCCCTCCACTTT
CASSSTGRDSPLHF
>TRBD1|-|TRBV4-1|TRBJ2-2|16
TGCGCCAGCAGCCGGGGGGGACAGGGAGAGTCCGGGGAGCTGTTTTTT
CASSRGGQGESGELFF
>-|-|TRBV2|TRBJ2-1|12
TGTGCCAGCAGTGTCAGTTACAATGAGCAGTTCTTC
CASSVSYNEQFF
>TRBD1|-|TRBV29-1|TRBJ2-2|15
TGCAGCGTTGAGGGGACAGGGGGCAGGACCGGGGAGCTGTTTTTT
CSVEGTGGRTGELFF
>-|-|TRBV10-3|TRBJ2-7|14
TGTGCCACCCGCCGGGCCCGGGAGCCCTACGAGCAGTACTTC
CATRRAREPYEQYF
>-|-|TRBV5-5|TRBJ2-7|14
TGTGCCAGCAGCTTTCGACTAACCGCCTACGAGCAGTACTTC
CASSFRLTAYEQYF
>-|few|TRBV10-2|TRBJ1-3|14
TGCGCCAGCAGTACGGGAGGGGAAGGAAACACCATATATTTT
CASSTGGEGNTIYF
>-|-|TRBV21-1|TRBJ1-2|13
TGTGCCAGCGCCGAAGTAGATAACTATGGCTACACCTTC
CASAEVDNYGYTF
>-|-|TRBV11-2|TRBJ2-3|14
TGTGCCAGCAGCTTAGTGGGAGAGGTGGATACGCAGTATTTT
CASSLVGEVDTQYF
>-|-|TRBV5-1|TRBJ1-2|14
TGCGCCAGCAGCTTGGAAGTCAGGCTATATGGCTACACCTTC
CASSLEVRLYGYTF
>TRBD2|-|TRBV7-3|TRBJ2-7|17
TGTGCCAGCAGCCTGGCTGGACTAGCGGACGGATCTTACGAGCAGTACTTC
CASSLAGLADGSYEQYF
>-|-|TRBV29-1|TRBJ1-1|14
TGCAGCGTTGACGCGGGGGCGCTGAATAGTGAAGCTTTCTTT
CSVDAGALNSEAFF